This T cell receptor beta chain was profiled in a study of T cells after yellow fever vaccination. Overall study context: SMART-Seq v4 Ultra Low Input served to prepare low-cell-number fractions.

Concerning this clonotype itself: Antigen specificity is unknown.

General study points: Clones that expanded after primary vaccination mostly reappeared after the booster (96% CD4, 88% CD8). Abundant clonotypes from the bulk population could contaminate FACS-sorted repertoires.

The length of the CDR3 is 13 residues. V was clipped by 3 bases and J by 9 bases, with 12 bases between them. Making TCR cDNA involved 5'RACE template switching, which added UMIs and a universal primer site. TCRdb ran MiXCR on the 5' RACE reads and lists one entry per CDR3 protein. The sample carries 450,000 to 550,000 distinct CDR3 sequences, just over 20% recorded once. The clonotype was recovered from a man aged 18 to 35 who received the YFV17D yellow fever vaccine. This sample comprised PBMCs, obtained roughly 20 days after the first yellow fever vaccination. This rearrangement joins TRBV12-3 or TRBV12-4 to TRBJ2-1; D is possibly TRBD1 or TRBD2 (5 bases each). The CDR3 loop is CASSFTQGAEQFF. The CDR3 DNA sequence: TGTGCCAGCAGTTTCACCCAGGGAGCTGAGCAGTTCTTC.